The next 12 T cell receptor beta chains were all read from a single sample in a study of cytomegalovirus exposure and HLA in healthy donors. PCR employed 60 Vbeta and 13 Jbeta primers. Generated by immunoSEQ multiplex PCR, the TCRdb table keeps only in-frame clones and is missing some. The sample comprises approximately 130,000 clones, roughly three quarters of which are singletons, and 3.1% rests with the top ten. The sequencing input was PBMCs. The receptors derive from a man aged 25-45 years in good health and CMV-seronegative.

This sequence joins TRBV28 and TRBJ1-2; 10 positions match TRBD1. The V segment lost 6 bases and the J segment 5 bases; nucleotides outside the gene matches: 6. Germline loops: CDR1 MDHEN, CDR2 SYDVKM. The CDR3 has 14 amino acids. The CDR3 loop reads CASSPGGQGYGYTF. CDR3 DNA sequence: TGTGCCAGCAGCCCCGGGGGACAGGGGTATGGCTACACCTTC.

This rearrangement joins TRBV5-1 to TRBJ2-7; 9 bases align to TRBD1. Germline CDR1 is SGHRS and CDR2 is YFSETQ. Trimming at V came to 5 bases and at J to 1 base, leaving 4 bases not matched to a gene. The CDR3 is made up of 14 amino acids. The CDR3 DNA is TGCGCCAGCAGAACCGGGACAGGGTCCTACGAGCAGTACTTC. It encodes CASRTGTGSYEQYF.

The chain joins TRBV28 to TRBJ1-2; 8 bases map to TRBD1. The germline gives CDR1 MDHEN, CDR2 SYDVKM. This CDR3 has 14 residues. J lost 8 bases, V lost 7 bases, and 12 bases had no gene match. The CDR3 loop reads CASKMAGGIRGYTF. For the CDR3, the DNA is TGTGCCAGCAAAATGGCAGGGGGCATTAGGGGCTACACCTTC.

This chain joins TRBV30 and TRBJ1-1, with D hard to call. The germline CDR1 and CDR2 sequences are GTSNPN and SVGIG (reference sequence). Deletions cut 1 base from V and 1 base from J, with 7 bases between. This CDR3 has 13 amino acids. CDR3 DNA sequence: TGTGCCTGGAGTGCCGCCAGGAACACTGAAGCTTTCTTT. Its translation is CAWSAARNTEAFF.

This clone was seen just once. The chain joins TRBV28 to TRBJ2-7, with 9 positions matching TRBD1. V lost 7 bases and J lost 4; bases outside the gene matches: 14. The CDR3 is 16 residues long. Germline values: CDR1 MDHEN, CDR2 SYDVKM. The CDR3 nucleotides are TGTGCCAGCAACATTACACCGGGACAGGGTAAATACGAGCAGTACTTC. Its translation: CASNITPGQGKYEQYF.

J is TRBJ2-2 and V is TRBV5-1, with 7 bases identical to TRBD1. The V gene's germline CDR1 is SGHRS and CDR2 YFSETQ. After removal of 3 bases from V and 7 bases from J, the junction contained 6 bases not matched to a gene. The CDR3 has 14 residues. The CDR3 DNA sequence: TGCGCCAGCAGCTCCGAGACAGGGCGCGGGGAGCTGTTTTTT. Translation gives CASSSETGRGELFF. Full variable domain (remainder filled in from reference TRBV5-1 and TRBJ2-2): KAGVTQTPRYLIKTRGQQVTLSCSPISGHRSVSWYQQTPGQGLQFLFEYFSETQRNKGNFPGRFSGRQFSNSRSEMNVSTLELGDSALYLCASSSETGRGELFFGEGSRLTVL.

The table lists this clone with a few counts. V usage is TRBV30 and J usage is TRBJ2-7; D is possibly TRBD1 (7 bases). V dropped 4 bases and J dropped 3 bases, with 13 bases sitting between them. Looked up from germline, CDR1 is GTSNPN and CDR2 is SVGIG (reference sequence). This CDR3 has 13 residues. The CDR3 protein is CAWTQGGVYEQYF. The DNA of the CDR3 is TGTGCCTGGACCCAGGGGGGAGTCTACGAGCAGTACTTC.

This clone was counted a single time. The genes are TRBV21-1 and TRBJ1-6; the D call of TRBD1 is as the table states it, not checked on the DNA. TRBV21-1 is a pseudogene locus. This CDR3 is 14 amino acids long. In DNA form, the CDR3 reads TGTGCCAGCAGGGTGGGGGCGGATAATTCACCCCTCCACTTT. Translation: CASRVGADNSPLHF.

V gene TRBV9 combines with J gene TRBJ2-7, with D possibly being TRBD1 (5 bases). Germline assignment: CDR1 SGDLS and CDR2 YYNGEE. CDR3 length: 14 amino acids. V lost 4 bases and J 0 bases, leaving 11 bases between the germline ends. CDR3 amino acids: CASSPRQSSYEQYF. For the CDR3, the DNA is TGTGCCAGCAGCCCCAGACAGTCCTCCTACGAGCAGTACTTC.

The genes are TRBV20-1 and TRBJ1-2; D is perhaps TRBD1 (5 bases). The CDR3 runs to 10 residues. The V and J ends lost 8 bases and 6 bases respectively, with 10 bases between them. Germline CDR1 DFQATT, CDR2 SNEGSKA (reference sequence). CDR3: CSTQGNGYTF. CDR3 nucleotide sequence: TGCAGTACCCAGGGTAATGGCTACACCTTC.

The chain uses TRBV10-3 and TRBJ1-5; D is uncertain. Germline V CDR1 and CDR2: ENHRY, SYGVKD. The germline V and J ends were trimmed by 4 bases and 3 bases, with 7 bases remaining between them. The CDR3 is 13 amino acids. The CDR3 here is CAISGQINQPQHF. DNA of the CDR3: TGTGCCATCAGTGGTCAGATCAATCAGCCCCAGCATTTT.

As for this clone: The junction departs from germline at one end; a sequencing error may be responsible. The V call is TRBV6-1, the J call TRBJ2-7, with D uncertain. The CDR3 loop spans 13 amino acids. The germline CDR1 and CDR2 sequences are MNHNS and SASEGT. DNA for the CDR3: TGTGCCAGCTGTGACGGTCTGTACTACGAGCAGTACTTC. As protein: CASCDGLYYEQYF.